This T cell receptor beta chain was recorded in a study of blood T cell repertoires in COVID-19. Looking at the study overall: The United States, Italy and Spain provided the acute and convalescent COVID-19 samples.

The assay was immunoSEQ multiplex PCR, and TCRdb's table has in-frame clones only and misses some. Altogether some 88,000 clones are present, 75% to 90% being singletons, with the ten largest covering about 7.2%. The receptor comes from a man in his 60s with acute or convalescent COVID-19. Specimen: peripheral blood.

The CDR3, as DNA: TGTGCCAGCAGCTTGCTAGCGGGAGCTAGTGCGCAGTTCTTC. It yields the protein CASSLLAGASAQFF. The chain carries TRBV6-1 and TRBJ2-1; 10 bases align to TRBD2. V dropped 6 bases and J dropped 12; count of bases not matched to a gene: 11. This CDR3 region has 14 residues. Germline assignment: CDR1 MNHNS and CDR2 SASEGT.